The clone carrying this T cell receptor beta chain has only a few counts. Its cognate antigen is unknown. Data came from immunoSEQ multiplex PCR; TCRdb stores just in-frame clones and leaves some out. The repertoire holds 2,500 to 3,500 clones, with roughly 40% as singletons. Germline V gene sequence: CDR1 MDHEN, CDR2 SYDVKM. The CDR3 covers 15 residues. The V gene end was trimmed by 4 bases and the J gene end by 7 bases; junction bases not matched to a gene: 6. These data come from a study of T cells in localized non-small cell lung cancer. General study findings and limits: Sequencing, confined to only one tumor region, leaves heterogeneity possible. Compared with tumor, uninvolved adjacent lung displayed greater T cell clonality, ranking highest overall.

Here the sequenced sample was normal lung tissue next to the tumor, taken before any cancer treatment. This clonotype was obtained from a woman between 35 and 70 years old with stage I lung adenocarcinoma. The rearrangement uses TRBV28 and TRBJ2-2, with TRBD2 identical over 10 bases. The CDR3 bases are TGTGCCAGCAGTTCCTGGACTAGCGGTTACGGGGAGCTGTTTTTT. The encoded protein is CASSSWTSGYGELFF.